This passage covers 9 T cell receptor beta chains from one sample sequenced in a study of CXCR3-negative and CXCR3-positive naive CD8 T cells. 5' RACE that incorporated UMI labels was used to prepare the TRB cDNA libraries. TCRdb reanalyzed the 5' RACE reads, giving one entry per CDR3 protein sequence and no DNA. The listing contains around 92,000 distinct CDR3 sequences. Sequences were obtained from naive CXCR3- CD8+ T cells from blood. The subset denotes: CD45RO-CCR7+CD27+CD95- naive CD8+ T cells lacking CXCR3 (TNR3-). The receptor set was obtained from a human donor in good health. Some clones in this sample may be carry-over from other donors' samples.

The rearrangement uses TRBV6-5 and TRBJ2-7. CDR1 is MNHEY, CDR2 SVGAGI, per germline. This CDR3 is 14 amino acids long. This CDR3 reads CASSYSNRDWEQYF.

The rearrangement links TRBV29-1 to TRBJ2-1; TCRdb proposes TRBD1, but this gene call is untestable without DNA. The CDR3 totals 14 residues. Germline lookup yields CDR1 SQVTM and CDR2 ANQGSEA. This CDR3 is CSAMGQGLGDEQFF.

The chain recombines TRBV29-1 with TRBJ2-2; there is no DNA to check the TCRdb D call of TRBD1. The CDR3 sequence is 13 residues long. CDR1 is SQVTM and CDR2 is ANQGSEA in the germline V gene. The CDR3 sequence: CSVDRGNTGELFF.

The rearrangement joins TRBV6-6 to TRBJ2-1; the D gene TCRdb calls, TRBD1, cannot be checked with no DNA. Germline loops: CDR1 MNHNY, CDR2 SVGAGI (reference sequence). This CDR3 is 17 amino acids long. CDR3 amino acids: CASSYPWAERTYNEQFF.

The rearrangement uses TRBV7-9 and TRBJ1-1; absent DNA, TCRdb's TRBD1 call cannot be checked. There are 12 residues in the CDR3. Germline lookup yields CDR1 SEHNR and CDR2 FQNEAQ (reference sequence). CDR3 in amino acids: CASSPQGAEAFF.

The V and J genes are TRBV7-9 and TRBJ2-7; TCRdb proposes TRBD1, but this gene call is untestable without DNA. CDR3 length: 13 amino acids. Germline V CDR1 and CDR2: SEHNR, FQNEAQ (reference sequence). The CDR3 sequence: CASSPAGDYEQYF.

The CDR3: CASSFFQHGANVLTF. The chain recombines TRBV27 with TRBJ2-6. The CDR3 contains 15 residues. Germline lookup yields CDR1 MNHEY and CDR2 SMNVEV (reference sequence). The variable domain in full, with the rest retrieved from reference TRBV27 and TRBJ2-6, is EAQVTQNPRYLITVTGKKLTVTCSQNMNHEYMSWYRQDPGLGLRQIYYSMNVEVTDKGDVPEGYKVSRKEKRNFPLILESPSPNQTSLYFCASSFFQHGANVLTFGAGSRLTVL.

The chain recombines TRBV25-1 with TRBJ2-1; the TCRdb D gene call, TRBD2, has no DNA to confirm it. The germline V gene encodes CDR1 MGHDK and CDR2 SYGVNS. There are 16 residues in the CDR3. CDR3 loop: CASSDGTGLAYNEQFF.

The chain employs TRBV12-2 and TRBJ2-7; TCRdb reports TRBD2, a call that lacks DNA to check it against. TRBV12-2 is a pseudogene locus. There are 17 residues in the CDR3. CDR3 in amino acids: CASRLRPSGRGTYEQYF.